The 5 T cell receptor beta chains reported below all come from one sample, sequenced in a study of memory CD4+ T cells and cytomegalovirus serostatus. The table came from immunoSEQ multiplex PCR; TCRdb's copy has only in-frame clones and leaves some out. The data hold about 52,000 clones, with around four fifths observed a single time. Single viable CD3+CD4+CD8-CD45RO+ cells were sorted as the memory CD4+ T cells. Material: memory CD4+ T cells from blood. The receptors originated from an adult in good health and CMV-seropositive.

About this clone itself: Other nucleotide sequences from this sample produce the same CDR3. DNA of the CDR3: TGCGCCAGCAGCCAAGAGAGGTACACTGAAGCTTTCTTT. It is translated as CASSQERYTEAFF. V gene TRBV4-3 combines with J gene TRBJ1-1; no clear D gene. Germline V gives CDR1 LGHNA, CDR2 YSLEER. There are 13 residues in the CDR3. The germline V and J ends were trimmed by 0 bases and 3 bases, with 5 bases remaining between them.

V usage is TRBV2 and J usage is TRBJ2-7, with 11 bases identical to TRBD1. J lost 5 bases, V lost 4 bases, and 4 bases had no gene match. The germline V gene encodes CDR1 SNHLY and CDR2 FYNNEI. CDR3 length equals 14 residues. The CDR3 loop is CASSADRGLHEQYF. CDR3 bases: TGTGCCAGCAGTGCGGACAGGGGGCTCCACGAGCAGTACTTC.

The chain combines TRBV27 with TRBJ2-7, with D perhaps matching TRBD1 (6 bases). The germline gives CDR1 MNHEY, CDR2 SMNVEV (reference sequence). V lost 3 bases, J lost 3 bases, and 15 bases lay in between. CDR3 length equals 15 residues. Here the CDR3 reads CASSFQGRPFYEQYF. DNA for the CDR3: TGTGCCAGCAGTTTTCAGGGGCGACCCTTCTACGAGCAGTACTTC.

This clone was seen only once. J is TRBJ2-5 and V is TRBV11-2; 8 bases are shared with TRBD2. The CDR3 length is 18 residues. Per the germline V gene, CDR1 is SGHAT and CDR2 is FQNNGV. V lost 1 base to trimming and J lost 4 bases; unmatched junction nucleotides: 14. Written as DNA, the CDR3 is TGTGCCAGCAGCTTAGTACTGTTCCCAGCGGGAGCGGGAGAGACCCAGTACTTC. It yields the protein CASSLVLFPAGAGETQYF. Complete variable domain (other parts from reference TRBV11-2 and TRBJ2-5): EAGVAQSPRYKIIEKRQSVAFWCNPISGHATLYWYQQILGQGPKLLIQFQNNGVVDDSQLPKDRFSAERLKGVDSTLKIQPAKLEDSAVYLCASSLVLFPAGAGETQYFGPGTRLLVL.

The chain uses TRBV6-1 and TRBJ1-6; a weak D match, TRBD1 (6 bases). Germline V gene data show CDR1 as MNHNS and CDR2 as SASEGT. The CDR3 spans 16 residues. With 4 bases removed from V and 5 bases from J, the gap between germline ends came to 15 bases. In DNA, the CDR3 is TGTGCCAGCAGTGGAAGACAGGCGACTAATAATTCACCCCTCCACTTT. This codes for CASSGRQATNNSPLHF.